This T cell receptor beta chain was sequenced during a study of PD-1 blockade in mismatch repair-deficient tumors. TCRdb's copy holds only in-frame clones and misses some; the assay was immunoSEQ multiplex PCR. The sample lists 35,000 to 40,000 clones; about 76% were seen once. The receptor was derived from an adult with mismatch repair-deficient cancer. This sample comprised peripheral blood, obtained 4 weeks after starting pembrolizumab.

CDR3 sequence: CASTDSYNQPQHF. The CDR3 bases are TGTGCCAGCACTGACAGCTACAATCAGCCCCAGCATTTT. The chain combines TRBV2 with TRBJ1-5, with D perhaps TRBD1 (5 bases). Germline CDR1 SNHLY, CDR2 FYNNEI. V gave up 7 bases and J gave up 3 bases, with 10 bases separating them. The CDR3 spans 13 residues.